What follows are 20 T cell receptor beta chains derived from one specimen sequenced in a study of post-analysis software for immune sequencing data. Prepared TCR beta cDNA libraries contained unique molecular identifiers. One entry per CDR3 protein results from TCRdb running MiXCR on the PCR reads. This table holds about 200,000 distinct CDR3 sequences, over 25% found once. General study results and limits: About five TRBV segments were more frequent in patients than controls; TRBV5-6, TRBV5-1 and TRBV20-1 belonged to this group.

For these TCRs, the target antigens are not known. Sequenced: blood. These receptors all stem from a girl aged 2 to 17 with multiple sclerosis.

This clonotype was seen ten or more times. The chain couples TRBV12-3 or TRBV12-4 to TRBJ1-2; 7 nucleotides match TRBD1. J was trimmed by 2 bases and V by 1 base; bases with no gene match: 7. The length of the CDR3 is 16 residues. The CDR3 sequence is CASSLGRGRGNYGYTF. In DNA, the CDR3 is TGTGCCAGCAGTTTAGGCCGGGGCAGGGGGAACTATGGCTACACCTTC.

This clonotype was found a few times. The J gene is TRBJ1-5, the V gene TRBV7-2; no firm D call. V lost 4 bases, J lost 4 bases, and 11 bases lay in between. Per germline, CDR1 SGHTA and CDR2 FQGNSA. The CDR3 is 14 amino acids. For the CDR3, the DNA is TGTGCCAGCAGCTCCAGGTCACTGAATCAGCCCCAGCATTTT. This codes for CASSSRSLNQPQHF.

This clonotype was counted once. Germline and junction disagree at one end, which may indicate a read error. The V gene is TRBV5-1, the J gene TRBJ2-5; D is perhaps TRBD1 or TRBD2 (6 bases each). This CDR3 contains 15 residues. Germline V lookup: CDR1 SGHRS, CDR2 YFSETQ. CDR3 sequence (DNA): TGCGCCAGCAGCTCCCTCGGGGGCCTGTGGGAGACCCGGTACTTC. This codes for CASSSLGGLWETRYF.

In this sample, this clonotype turned up many times. CDR3 nucleotide sequence: TGCAGCGAAGGGGGGACTAGCGGTAGGATGGATACGCAGTATTTT. The encoded protein is CSEGGTSGRMDTQYF. V usage is TRBV29-1 and J usage is TRBJ2-3; 11 bases are shared with TRBD2. Germline CDR1 is SQVTM and CDR2 is ANQGSEA. This CDR3 contains 15 residues. The trim removed 7 bases at V and 6 bases at J, leaving 12 bases unmatched.

This clonotype was counted at least ten times. V usage is TRBV28 and J usage is TRBJ1-5; the D is unclear. Trimming stripped 5 bases from V and 4 bases from J, with 6 bases between. Germline CDR1 MDHEN, CDR2 SYDVKM. The CDR3 totals 12 residues. DNA for the CDR3: TGTGCCAGCAGTCTTAGGAATCAGCCCCAGCATTTT. This gives the protein CASSLRNQPQHF.

A few counts support this clonotype. The chain recombines TRBV7-9 with TRBJ1-4; D is uncertain. CDR1 and CDR2 (germline): SEHNR, FQNEAQ (reference sequence). V lost 5 bases and J lost 2, with 12 bases in between. This CDR3 has 15 amino acids. CDR3 in amino acids: CASSPDLGTNEKLFF. CDR3 in DNA: TGTGCCAGCAGCCCAGACTTGGGGACTAATGAAAAACTGTTTTTT.

To note about this clonotype: A much larger clonotype is one base distant, so this may be a read error. The chain is built from TRBV12-3 or TRBV12-4 and TRBJ2-1; 10 nucleotides align to TRBD2. The better agreement between TRBJ2-7 and the DNA end casts doubt on the J call. The CDR3 is 16 amino acids. The CDR3 here is CASSFLLAGSYNEQYF. The CDR3 nucleotides are TGTGCCAGCAGTTTCCTACTAGCGGGGTCCTACAATGAGCAGTACTTC.

This clonotype appeared many times. The chain has TRBV20-1 and TRBJ2-1, with TRBD2 identical over 11 bases. Trimming took 2 bases from V and 9 from J; bases not matched to a gene: 9. Germline V gene data show CDR1 as DFQATT and CDR2 as SNEGSKA (reference sequence). CDR3 size: 15 residues. CDR3 DNA: TGCAGTGCTAGACCTAGCGGGAGGATCTCCAGTGAGCAGTTCTTC. Its protein is CSARPSGRISSEQFF.

In its sample, this clonotype was seen many times. This sequence joins TRBV12-3 or TRBV12-4 and TRBJ1-6; 7 bases map to TRBD1. The CDR3 consists of 13 residues. After removal of 7 bases from V and 9 bases from J, the junction contained 6 bases not matched to a gene. The DNA for the CDR3 is TGTGCCAGCACGGGACAGTCGACTTCACCCCTCCACTTT. It encodes CASTGQSTSPLHF.

This clonotype appeared a few times. Here the CDR3 DNA reads TGCGCCAGCAGCTTGGCTGCGGGAGCCCCCTACGAGCAGTACTTC. Protein: CASSLAAGAPYEQYF. The chain carries TRBV5-1 and TRBJ2-7; 7 positions agree with TRBD2. Germline V lookup: CDR1 SGHRS, CDR2 YFSETQ. This CDR3 comprises 15 residues. The ends lost 0 bases at V and 2 bases at J; junction bases unmatched: 5.

This clonotype was seen more than once but under ten times. V and J are TRBV7-2 and TRBJ2-1, with 8 bases fitting TRBD1. Per the germline V gene, CDR1 is SGHTA and CDR2 is FQGNSA. The CDR3 spans 14 residues. The ends lost 4 bases at V and 10 bases at J; junction bases unmatched: 9. CDR3 in DNA: TGTGCCAGCAGCTCATCGACAGGGGTTCGGGAGCAGTTCTTC. Translating gives CASSSSTGVREQFF.

This clonotype was picked up many times. The rearrangement joins TRBV6-5 to TRBJ1-2; D is ambiguous. Deletions cut 0 bases from V and 8 bases from J, with 7 bases between. The CDR3 covers 12 residues. The germline V gene has CDR1 MNHEY and CDR2 SVGAGI. DNA of the CDR3: TGTGCCAGCAGTTACTCGACTGGGGGCTACACCTTC. This translates into CASSYSTGGYTF.

The chain has TRBV5-1 and TRBJ2-7; tentatively, D is TRBD1 (8 bases). V lost 0 bases to trimming and J lost 6 bases, with 10 bases between them. The CDR3 has 13 residues. CDR1 is SGHRS and CDR2 is YFSETQ in the germline V gene. For the CDR3, the DNA is TGCGCCAGCAGCTTGGACAGGGGGGGCGAGCAGTACTTC. It encodes CASSLDRGGEQYF.

V gene TRBV18 combines with J gene TRBJ2-5, with D tentatively TRBD2 (5 bases). The CDR3 totals 12 residues. The V gene lost 8 bases and the J gene lost 5 bases, with 12 bases spanning the gap. Per the germline V gene, CDR1 is KGHSH and CDR2 is LQKENI. The CDR3 coding sequence is TGTGCCAGCGGCGGATTAGCGGAGACCCAGTACTTC. This translates into CASGGLAETQYF. Complete variable domain (other parts from reference TRBV18 and TRBJ2-5): NAGVMQNPRHLVRRRGQEARLRCSPMKGHSHVYWYRQLPEEGLKFMVYLQKENIIDESGMPKERFSAEFPKEGPSILRIQQVVRGDSAAYFCASGGLAETQYFGPGTRLLVL.

In this sample, this clonotype turned up many times. The chain combines TRBV5-6 with TRBJ2-1; 10 bases map to TRBD2. CDR3 size: 16 residues. In germline, CDR1 is SGHDT, CDR2 YYEEEE. The V and J ends lost 2 bases and 1 base, in that order; junction bases with no gene match: 3. CDR3 sequence: CASSLLAGTSYNEQFF. CDR3 DNA: TGTGCCAGCAGCTTACTAGCGGGGACATCCTACAATGAGCAGTTCTTC.

This clonotype was counted many times. CDR3 coding DNA: TGTGCCAGCAGTCAAACCGGGCCCTTACTATACAATGAGCAGTTCTTC. Translation gives CASSQTGPLLYNEQFF. This chain joins TRBV12-3 or TRBV12-4 and TRBJ2-1; D call uncertain. The V and J ends lost 5 bases and 4 bases respectively, with 18 bases between them. This CDR3 contains 16 residues.

This clonotype appeared many times. The rearrangement links TRBV15 to TRBJ2-1, with 9 nucleotides matching TRBD1. The CDR3 totals 15 residues. J gave up 7 bases and V 1 base, and 5 bases lay outside the gene matches. Germline CDR1 reads LNHNV; CDR2 reads YYDKDF (reference sequence). In nucleotides, the CDR3 is TGTGCCACCAGCAGAGGGGACAGGGCACGGAATGAGCAGTTCTTC. Its protein is CATSRGDRARNEQFF. The full variable domain, rest sourced from reference TRBV15 and TRBJ2-1, is DAMVIQNPRYQVTQFGKPVTLSCSQTLNHNVMYWYQQKSSQAPKLLFHYYDKDFNNEADTPDNFQSRRPNTSFCFLDIRSPGLGDTAMYLCATSRGDRARNEQFFGPGTRLTVL.

This clonotype showed up just a few times. For the CDR3, the DNA is TGTGCCAGCAGCTGGGGGCCCCAGGTGACGAATGAGCAGTTCTTC. Residues: CASSWGPQVTNEQFF. This sequence joins TRBV13 and TRBJ2-1, with D possibly being TRBD1 (6 bases). V dropped 4 bases and J dropped 7 bases, with 17 bases sitting between them. The CDR3 covers 15 residues. CDR1 is PRHDT, CDR2 FYEKMQ, per germline (reference sequence). Full variable domain (remainder filled in from reference TRBV13 and TRBJ2-1): AAGVIQSPRHLIKEKRETATLKCYPIPRHDTVYWYQQGPGQDPQFLISFYEKMQSDKGSIPDRFSAQQFSDYHSELNMSSLELGDSALYFCASSWGPQVTNEQFFGPGTRLTVL.

Remarks on this clonotype: A much larger clonotype is one base distant, so this may be a read error. The V gene is TRBV4-1, the J gene TRBJ2-7, with D perhaps being TRBD1 or TRBD2 (5 bases each). Trimming stripped 3 bases from V and 7 bases from J, with 13 bases between. Germline CDR1 is MGHRA and CDR2 is YSYEKL. This CDR3 spans 13 amino acids. CDR3 region: CASSHPRETEQYF. The CDR3 nucleotides are TGCGCCAGCAGCCACCCCAGGGAGACTGAGCAGTACTTC.

The J gene is TRBJ2-7, the V gene TRBV7-2; 7 bases map to TRBD1. The ends lost 4 bases at V and 2 bases at J; junction bases unmatched: 11. The V gene's germline CDR1 is SGHTA and CDR2 FQGNSA. The CDR3 is 16 residues long. DNA of the CDR3: TGTGCCAGCAGCTCTGGACAGGTTGTCTACCCCTACGAGCAGTACTTC. It specifies CASSSGQVVYPYEQYF.